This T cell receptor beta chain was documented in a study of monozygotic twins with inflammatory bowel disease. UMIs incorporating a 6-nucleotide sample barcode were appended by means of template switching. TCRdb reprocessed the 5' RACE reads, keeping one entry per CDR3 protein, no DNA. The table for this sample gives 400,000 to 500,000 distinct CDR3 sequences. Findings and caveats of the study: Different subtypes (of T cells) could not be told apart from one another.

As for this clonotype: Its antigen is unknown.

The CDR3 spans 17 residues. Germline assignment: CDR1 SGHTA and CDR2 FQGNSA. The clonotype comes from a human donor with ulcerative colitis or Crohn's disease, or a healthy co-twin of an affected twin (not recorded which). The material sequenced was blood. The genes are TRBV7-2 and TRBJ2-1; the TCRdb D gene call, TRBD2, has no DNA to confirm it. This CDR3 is CASSSKVAGGGRNEQFF.